The clone carrying this T cell receptor (delta chain) has just a few counts. At residue 17, the TCRdb protein and translated DNA are inconsistent; the protein given comes from the DNA. This sample stems from a study of gamma-delta T cells after stem cell transplantation. TCRdb reapplied CATT to the RT-PCR reads. The data show about 2,400 delta-chain clones, around 6% seen once. CDR3 length equals 20 residues. The germline V gene has CDR1 GEAIGNYY and CDR2 EKD. The chain employs TRDV2 and TRDJ1, with TRDD3 matching 13 bases. Sequenced: gamma-delta T cells. This receptor was identified in a human donor. It is not recorded whose cells these are; they may come from a transplant donor. CDR3 loop: CACDPVLGDTRKGVTDTLIF. CDR3 nucleotides: TGTGCCTGTGACCCGGTACTGGGGGATACGCGCAAGGGAGTCACCGATACACTCATCTTT.